Below are 32 T cell receptor beta chains sequenced from a single sample in a study of post-analysis software for immune sequencing data. Overall study results and limits: About 5 TRBV segments occurring more often in patients than controls included TRBV5-6, TRBV5-1 and TRBV20-1.

Unique molecular identifiers were built into the TCR beta cDNA libraries. TCRdb re-derived calls from the PCR reads in MiXCR, one entry per CDR3 protein. This repertoire shows 180,000 or so distinct CDR3 sequences, approximately 30% found once; its top ten account for roughly 3.4%. These receptors have no identified antigens. Sequencing used blood. The source of these receptors is a girl younger than 18 with multiple sclerosis.

Only a few counts were recorded for this clonotype. The chain couples TRBV14 to TRBJ2-7; 8 bases are a match to TRBD1. Germline CDR1 is SGHDN and CDR2 is FVKESK. After removal of 4 bases from V and 7 bases from J, the junction contained 12 bases not matched to a gene. The CDR3 has 15 residues. The CDR3 DNA follows: TGTGCCAGCAGCCTTCCGGACAGGGAGTACAATGAGCAGTACTTC. Its translation: CASSLPDREYNEQYF.

This clonotype was picked up a small number of times. The J gene is TRBJ2-7, the V gene TRBV5-4, with 8 bases fitting TRBD2. The germline V gene encodes CDR1 SGHNT and CDR2 YYREEE (reference sequence). The CDR3 extends over 15 amino acids. V was pared by 1 base and J by 4 bases, with 7 bases of the junction left unmatched. Written as DNA, the CDR3 is TGTGCCAGCAGCTTGATCCTAGCGGGCCTGTACGAGCAGTACTTC. Translation: CASSLILAGLYEQYF.

The chain links TRBV29-1 to TRBJ2-1; 10 bases agree with TRBD2. Per germline, CDR1 SQVTM and CDR2 ANQGSEA. This CDR3 is 14 amino acids long. Written as DNA, the CDR3 is TGCGGTTTTACGAGCGGGAGGGCTTACAATGAGCAGTTCTTC. Residues: CGFTSGRAYNEQFF.

The chain joins TRBV20-1 to TRBJ1-5, with 7 bases lining up with TRBD1. J was trimmed by 5 bases and V by 7 bases; bases with no gene match: 8. The CDR3 has 13 residues. Germline-derived CDR1 and CDR2 are DFQATT and SNEGSKA (reference sequence). DNA of the CDR3: TGCAGTGTCCCCGACAGGGATGATCAGCCCCAGCATTTT. This codes for CSVPDRDDQPQHF.

This clonotype has a count of ten or more. The chain links TRBV5-1 to TRBJ2-1; perhaps D is TRBD1 or TRBD2 (5 bases each). Looked up from germline, CDR1 is SGHRS and CDR2 is YFSETQ. The length of the CDR3 is 15 residues. V gave up 5 bases and J gave up 4 bases, with 16 bases separating them. The CDR3 protein is CASRNEFGGYNEQFF. The CDR3 coding sequence is TGCGCCAGCAGAAATGAGTTTGGGGGATACAATGAGCAGTTCTTC.

The chain employs TRBV20-1 and TRBJ2-3, with 9 bases matching TRBD2. Germline V CDR1 and CDR2: DFQATT, SNEGSKA (reference sequence). This CDR3 is 20 amino acids long. V was pared by 6 bases and J by 1 base, with 23 bases of the junction left unmatched. This CDR3 reads CSAQGRLAEHPPFRTDTQYF. Here the CDR3 DNA reads TGCAGTGCCCAGGGGCGACTAGCGGAGCACCCTCCCTTTCGCACAGATACGCAGTATTTT.

This clonotype was recorded once. V usage is TRBV28 and J usage is TRBJ2-1, with a possible D match to TRBD1 (8 bases). Trimming took off 5 bases at V and 13 bases at J, with 21 bases between the two ends. This CDR3 is 14 amino acids long. Germline V gives CDR1 MDHEN, CDR2 SYDVKM. CDR3: CASSTRTGRETQFF. CDR3 nucleotides: TGTGCCAGCAGTACCCGGACAGGGCGGGAGACCCAGTTCTTC.

This clonotype was seen at least ten times. The genes are TRBV29-1 and TRBJ2-3; TRBD1 matches at 7 bases. Losses at the gene ends were 1 base for V and 2 bases for J; bases not matched to a gene: 9. Germline loops: CDR1 SQVTM, CDR2 ANQGSEA. The CDR3 is 16 residues long. CDR3 in DNA: TGCAGCGTTGAAGGCAGGAAGGGGGCCAACACAGATACGCAGTATTTT. Its translation is CSVEGRKGANTDTQYF.

This clonotype was seen ten or more times. The chain is built from TRBV10-3 and TRBJ2-7; D is perhaps TRBD1 (6 bases). This CDR3 contains 13 residues. CDR1 and CDR2 (germline): ENHRY, SYGVKD. Trimming pared 6 bases from V and 3 bases from J, leaving 12 bases between. The DNA for the CDR3 is TGTGCCATCAGCAACGGACAGAGCTACGAGCAGTACTTC. Protein product: CAISNGQSYEQYF.

In regard to this clonotype: A much larger clonotype is one base distant, so this may be a read error. The conserved final phenylalanine or tryptophan is absent from the CDR3, which likely points to a read error. This chain links TRBV5-1 with TRBJ2-3; 14 bases line up with TRBD2. The J segment lost 3 bases and the V segment lost 0 bases, leaving 6 bases of the junction unmatched. Per germline, CDR1 SGHRS and CDR2 YFSETQ. The CDR3 has 18 amino acids. The chain's CDR3 is CASSLAGTSGRKTDTQYL. The CDR3 coding sequence is TGCGCCAGCAGCTTGGCCGGGACTAGCGGGAGAAAGACAGATACGCAGTATTTG.

This clonotype was counted many times. The rearrangement uses TRBV3-1 and TRBJ2-3, with 11 positions matching TRBD1. The CDR3 contains 17 residues. V lost 1 base and J lost 5; bases outside the gene matches: 8. Germline CDR1 is LGHDT and CDR2 is YNNKEL (reference sequence). CDR3 bases: TGTGCCAGCAGCCAAGTACCCGGGACAGGGGGTATAGATACGCAGTATTTT. Translated, it gives CASSQVPGTGGIDTQYF.

This clonotype came up many times. The chain carries TRBV30 and TRBJ2-1, with 14 bases fitting TRBD2. V shed 2 bases and J 9 bases; nucleotides not matched to a gene: 9. Per the germline V gene, CDR1 is GTSNPN and CDR2 is SVGIG (reference sequence). The CDR3 extends over 16 amino acids. CDR3 protein: CAWSPRLAGGPGEQFF. The CDR3 DNA follows: TGTGCCTGGAGTCCCAGACTAGCGGGAGGGCCGGGTGAGCAGTTCTTC.

This clonotype was observed a handful of times. The rearrangement joins TRBV28 to TRBJ2-7; 12 bases map to TRBD2. Trimming cost V 6 bases and J 2 bases; bases outside gene matches: 8. Germline V gene sequence: CDR1 MDHEN, CDR2 SYDVKM. This CDR3 has 16 amino acids. The CDR3 DNA is TGTGCCAGCAGAACCGGGGGACTAGCGGGCCCCTACGAGCAGTACTTC. Protein: CASRTGGLAGPYEQYF.

This chain connects TRBV28 to TRBJ2-3; 7 bases agree with TRBD1. The CDR3 contains 14 residues. Germline CDR1 is MDHEN and CDR2 is SYDVKM. The V and J ends lost 6 bases and 0 bases, in that order; junction bases with no gene match: 3. The CDR3 DNA follows: TGTGCCAGCAGACGCAGGGGGAGCACAGATACGCAGTATTTT. Protein sequence: CASRRRGSTDTQYF.

This clonotype was recorded at least ten times. One end of the junction does not line up with germline, which may come from a read error. The chain uses TRBV4-1 and TRBJ1-2, with TRBD1 matching over 7 bases. This CDR3 comprises 16 residues. Germline CDR1 reads MGHRA; CDR2 reads YSYEKL. CDR3 nucleotide sequence: TGCACCAGCAGCCAAGATGAGCGGAGGGGGCGTCCTGGCTACACCTTC. It encodes CTSSQDERRGRPGYTF.

This clonotype was seen a few times. This chain joins TRBV7-9 and TRBJ1-1; 7 bases align to TRBD1. Germline V gene lookup returns CDR1 SEHNR and CDR2 FQNEAQ (reference sequence). J lost 4 bases, V lost 1 base, and 6 bases had no gene match. CDR3 length: 15 amino acids. CDR3 protein: CASSLGGGISTEAFF. The CDR3 nucleotides read TGTGCCAGCAGCTTAGGAGGGGGCATTAGCACTGAAGCTTTCTTT.

This clonotype was observed at least ten times. The rearrangement uses TRBV5-6 and TRBJ2-7; D call uncertain. Germline V lookup: CDR1 SGHDT, CDR2 YYEEEE. The CDR3 covers 12 residues. Deletions cut 1 base from V and 7 bases from J, with 9 bases between. CDR3 residues: CASSLPAREQYF. The CDR3 nucleotides are TGTGCCAGCAGCTTGCCGGCGAGAGAGCAGTACTTC. The entire variable domain, with the rest obtained from reference TRBV5-6 and TRBJ2-7, is as follows: DAGVTQSPTHLIKTRGQQVTLRCSPKSGHDTVSWYQQALGQGPQFIFQYYEEEERQRGNFPDRFSGHQFPNYSSELNVNALLLGDSALYLCASSLPAREQYFGPGTRLTVT.

On this clonotype itself: A much larger clone sits a single nucleotide away, making a read error possible. The chain employs TRBV12-3 or TRBV12-4 and TRBJ1-5, with D perhaps matching TRBD1 (5 bases). Between the trimmed V and J ends, which lost 6 bases and 6 bases, there was a span of 18 bases. The CDR3 is made up of 15 amino acids. CDR3 sequence: CASSLGGASGQPQHF. CDR3 nucleotide sequence: TGTGCCAGCAGCCTGGGCGGGGCGTCGGGTCAGCCCCAGCATTTT.

This clonotype was recorded at least ten times. The chain joins TRBV4-1 to TRBJ2-7; TRBD1 matches at 7 bases. Germline CDR1 reads MGHRA; CDR2 reads YSYEKL. CDR3 length: 14 amino acids. The J segment lost 2 bases and the V segment lost 4 bases, leaving 5 bases of the junction unmatched. The CDR3 bases are TGCGCCAGCAGCCCCCGACAGGGAACCTACGAGCAGTACTTC. Residues: CASSPRQGTYEQYF.

This clonotype showed up many times. This chain joins TRBV5-6 and TRBJ2-7; no clear D gene. Trimming removed 1 base at V and 0 bases at J, with 17 bases between. The CDR3 totals 17 residues. Looked up from germline, CDR1 is SGHDT and CDR2 is YYEEEE. Here the CDR3 DNA reads TGTGCCAGCAGCTTGACGTCAGGCGCTGAATACTCCTACGAGCAGTACTTC. Translated, it gives CASSLTSGAEYSYEQYF.

This chain joins TRBV5-1 and TRBJ1-1; no definite D call. The CDR3 length is 14 residues. Trimming stripped 0 bases from V and 7 bases from J, with 13 bases between. From germline, CDR1 is SGHRS and CDR2 YFSETQ. In DNA, the CDR3 is TGCGCCAGCAGCTTGGTCGGGGATGGCCTTGAAGCTTTCTTT. Translation gives CASSLVGDGLEAFF.

Turning to this clonotype: This likely comes from a read error, as the CDR3 has no conserved phenylalanine or tryptophan at its end. The chain has TRBV28 and TRBJ2-5, with D possibly being TRBD2 (7 bases). The CDR3 covers 12 residues. Germline loops: CDR1 MDHEN, CDR2 SYDVKM. Trimming took off 7 bases at V and 9 bases at J, with 15 bases between the two ends. The CDR3 sequence is CASTVGGEAQYL. The CDR3, as DNA: TGTGCCAGCACCGTAGGGGGGGAGGCCCAGTACCTC.

Details on this clonotype: A much larger clone differs by one base, so this may be a read error. The chain has TRBV10-2 and TRBJ1-2, with D maybe TRBD1 (5 bases). Trimming left V 9 bases short and J 6 bases short, with 17 bases between. This CDR3 region has 13 residues. CDR1 is WSHSY and CDR2 is SAAADI in the germline V gene. DNA for the CDR3: TGCGCCAGTCGCAGGGTTAGAGGCGATGGCTACACCTTC. Protein product: CASRRVRGDGYTF.

V and J are TRBV29-1 and TRBJ1-1; a weak D match, TRBD1 (5 bases). From germline, CDR1 is SQVTM and CDR2 ANQGSEA. The V and J ends lost 7 bases and 0 bases respectively, with 18 bases between them. The CDR3 runs to 15 residues. CDR3 coding DNA: TGCAGCGGCCTAGGGACGGAGACCATGAACACTGAAGCTTTCTTT. This translates into CSGLGTETMNTEAFF.

This clonotype was found a few times. The gene calls are TRBV7-8 and TRBJ2-5; either TRBD1 or TRBD2 may fit D (5 bases each). V lost 7 bases and J 2 bases, leaving 17 bases between the germline ends. The V gene's germline CDR1 is SGHVS and CDR2 FQNEAQ. The CDR3 length is 15 residues. CDR3 coding DNA: TGTGCCAGCACCGTGCCGGGACCCTCACAAGAGACCCAGTACTTC. Its protein product is CASTVPGPSQETQYF.

On this clonotype: Germline and junction disagree at one end, which may indicate a read error. The chain recombines TRBV28 with TRBJ1-1; 8 bases map to TRBD1. This CDR3 spans 15 amino acids. CDR1 and CDR2 (germline): MDHEN, SYDVKM. The CDR3 coding sequence is TGTACCAGCAGGCCCCGACAGGGGTTCGACACTGAAGCTTTCTTT. Translation gives CTSRPRQGFDTEAFF.

This clonotype was observed a few times. The chain uses TRBV18 and TRBJ1-1; D possibly corresponds to TRBD1 (6 bases). Germline V gives CDR1 KGHSH, CDR2 LQKENI. CDR3 length: 16 amino acids. V shed 5 bases and J shed 7 bases, with 23 bases lying between them. In DNA form, the CDR3 reads TGTGCCAGCTCAACTAAACAGTTAAGACAGGAAAATGAAGCTTTCTTT. Translating it yields CASSTKQLRQENEAFF.

In this sample, this clonotype turned up a few times. With a much larger clone just one base away, this may be a read error. The CDR3 DNA is TGTGCCAGCACCCGGGGGGGCTCCTACAATGAGCAGTTCTTC. Its translation is CASTRGGSYNEQFF. The rearrangement links TRBV6-6 to TRBJ2-1, with TRBD2 matching over 8 bases. The CDR3 extends over 14 amino acids. The V gene's germline CDR1 is MNHNY and CDR2 SVGAGI (reference sequence). V was clipped by 7 bases and J by 0 bases; unmatched bases: 2.

In its sample, this clonotype was seen a few times. DNA for the CDR3: TGTGCCAGCAGTTCCCGAGGGAGCCTCCGCGGAAAACTGTTTTTT. Translating gives CASSSRGSLRGKLFF. The chain is built from TRBV6-5 and TRBJ1-4; D is ambiguous. Germline V gene data show CDR1 as MNHEY and CDR2 as SVGAGI. V lost 4 bases and J lost 10, with 19 bases in between. This CDR3 is 15 amino acids long.

The chain uses TRBV7-2 and TRBJ1-1; possibly TRBD1 for D (6 bases). V was cut by 1 base and J by 4 bases, with 16 bases left in between. Germline V lookup: CDR1 SGHTA, CDR2 FQGNSA. The CDR3 length is 16 residues. The CDR3 sequence: CASSLGGTLASTEAFF. Written as DNA, the CDR3 is TGTGCCAGCAGCTTAGGAGGGACATTAGCGAGCACTGAAGCTTTCTTT.

J is TRBJ1-1 and V is TRBV11-2; no reliable D call. This CDR3 has 14 residues. Germline V gene sequence: CDR1 SGHAT, CDR2 FQNNGV. Deletions cut 3 bases from V and 3 bases from J, with 11 bases between. CDR3 residues: CASSFLPYDTEAFF. The CDR3 DNA sequence: TGTGCCAGCAGCTTCCTCCCATACGACACTGAAGCTTTCTTT.

About this clonotype itself: A much larger clone sits a single nucleotide away, making a read error possible. CDR3: CANSLAGDTLLYEQYF. The DNA for the CDR3 is TGCGCCAACAGCTTGGCCGGAGACACCCTTCTCTACGAGCAGTACTTC. The genes are TRBV5-1 and TRBJ2-7, with no clear D. The CDR3 runs 16 residues. Germline assignment: CDR1 SGHRS and CDR2 YFSETQ.